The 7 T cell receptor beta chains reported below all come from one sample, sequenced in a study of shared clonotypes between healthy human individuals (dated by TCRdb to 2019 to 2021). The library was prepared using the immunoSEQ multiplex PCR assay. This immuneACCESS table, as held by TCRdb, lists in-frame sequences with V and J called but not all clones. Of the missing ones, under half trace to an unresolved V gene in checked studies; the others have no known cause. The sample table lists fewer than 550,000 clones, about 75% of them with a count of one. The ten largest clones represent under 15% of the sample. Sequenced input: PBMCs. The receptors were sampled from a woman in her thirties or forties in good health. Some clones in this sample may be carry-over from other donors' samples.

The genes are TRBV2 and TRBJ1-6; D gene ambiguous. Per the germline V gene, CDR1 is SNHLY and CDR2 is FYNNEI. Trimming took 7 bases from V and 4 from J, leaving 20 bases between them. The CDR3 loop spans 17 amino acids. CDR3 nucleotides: TGTGCCAGCACGAGCGGGAACTTGGGCACTTATAATTCACCCCTCCACTTT. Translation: CASTSGNLGTYNSPLHF.

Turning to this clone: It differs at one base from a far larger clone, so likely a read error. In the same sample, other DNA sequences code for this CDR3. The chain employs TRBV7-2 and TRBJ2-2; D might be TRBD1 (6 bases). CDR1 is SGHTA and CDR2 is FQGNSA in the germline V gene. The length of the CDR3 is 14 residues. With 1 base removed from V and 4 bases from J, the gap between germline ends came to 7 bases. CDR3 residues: CASSLEGGTGELFF. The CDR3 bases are TGTGCCAGCAGCTTAGAAGGGGGCACCGGGGAGCTGTTTTTT.

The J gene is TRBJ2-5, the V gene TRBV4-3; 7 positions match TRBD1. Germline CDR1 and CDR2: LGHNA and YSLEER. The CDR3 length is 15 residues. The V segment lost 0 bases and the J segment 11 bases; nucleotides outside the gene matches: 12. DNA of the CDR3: TGCGCCAGCAGCCAAGACAGGAACAGGGGCGACGAACAGTACTTC. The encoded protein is CASSQDRNRGDEQYF.

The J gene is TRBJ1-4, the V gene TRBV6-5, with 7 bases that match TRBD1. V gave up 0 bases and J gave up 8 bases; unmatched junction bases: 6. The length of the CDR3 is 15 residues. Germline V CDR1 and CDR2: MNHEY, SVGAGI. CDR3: CASSYSQGFGEKLFF. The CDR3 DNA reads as TGTGCCAGCAGTTACTCACAGGGGTTTGGCGAAAAACTGTTTTTT.

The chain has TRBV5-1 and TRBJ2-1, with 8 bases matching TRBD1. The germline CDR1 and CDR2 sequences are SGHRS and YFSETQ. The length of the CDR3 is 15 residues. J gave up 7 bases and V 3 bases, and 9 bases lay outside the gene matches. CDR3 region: CASSSDRELGNEQFF. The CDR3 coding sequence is TGCGCCAGCAGCTCGGACAGGGAATTGGGGAATGAGCAGTTCTTC.

CDR3 sequence reads: CATGSSGANVLTF. CDR3 sequence (DNA): TGTGCCACGGGGAGTTCTGGGGCCAACGTCCTGACTTTC. The rearrangement links TRBV2 to TRBJ2-6; possibly TRBD2 for D (5 bases). The V end was cut by 10 bases, the J end by 1 base, with 8 bases between. The V gene's germline CDR1 is SNHLY and CDR2 FYNNEI. The CDR3 has 13 amino acids. Full variable domain (rest looked up from reference TRBV2 and TRBJ2-6): EPEVTQTPSHQVTQMGQEVILRCVPISNHLYFYWYRQILGQKVEFLVSFYNNEISEKSEIFDDQFSVERPDGSNFTLKIRSTKLEDSAMYFCATGSSGANVLTFGAGSRLTVL.

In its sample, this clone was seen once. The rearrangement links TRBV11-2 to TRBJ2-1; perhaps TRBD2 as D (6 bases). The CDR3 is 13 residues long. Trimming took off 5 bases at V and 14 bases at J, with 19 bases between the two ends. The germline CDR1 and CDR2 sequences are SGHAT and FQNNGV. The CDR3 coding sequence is TGTGCCAGCAGCCTGACTAGTTCGGGGTGGAAGTTCTTC. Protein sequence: CASSLTSSGWKFF. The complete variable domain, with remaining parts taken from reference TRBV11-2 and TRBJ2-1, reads EAGVAQSPRYKIIEKRQSVAFWCNPISGHATLYWYQQILGQGPKLLIQFQNNGVVDDSQLPKDRFSAERLKGVDSTLKIQPAKLEDSAVYLCASSLTSSGWKFFGPGTRLTVL.